Listed below are T cell receptor beta chains from one sample, sequenced in a study of cytomegalovirus exposure and HLA in healthy donors. Produced via immunoSEQ multiplex PCR; TCRdb's table is partial and in-frame only. Its table lists some 120,000 clones. Source material: PBMCs. All receptors come from a middle-aged man in good health and CMV-seronegative. Both conserved end residues are part of each CDR3. A D gene is named only where the DNA matches it firmly.

j_call v_call d_call cdr3_length cdr3_nt cdr3_aa
TRBJ1-2 TRBV6-5 NA 14 TGTGCCAGCAGCCCTCGGTTGACTAACTATGGCTACACCTTC CASSPRLTNYGYTF
TRBJ2-3 TRBV18 TRBD2 15 TGTGCCAGCTCGCGACTAGCGGGAGTTGCGGATACGCAGTATTTT CASSRLAGVADTQYF
TRBJ1-6 TRBV5-8 NA 16 TGTGCCAGCAGCTTGGCCTTGACGCAACCGGGGTCACCCCTCCACTTT CASSLALTQPGSPLHF
TRBJ2-5 TRBV5-1 TRBD1 16 TGCGCCAGCAGCTTGGTTGGGACAGGGGTCGGGGAGACCCAGTACTTC CASSLVGTGVGETQYF
TRBJ2-7 TRBV7-8 NA 16 TGTGCCAGCAGCTCCTATCAGGGGCCCTCTTCCTACGAGCAGTACTTC CASSSYQGPSSYEQYF
TRBJ2-1 TRBV19 NA 13 TGTGCCAGTAACGAGGGCGGCTACGGTGAGCAGTTCTTC CASNEGGYGEQFF
TRBJ2-5 TRBV25-1 TRBD1 15 TGTGCCAGCAGTACAAACCGACAGGGATTCGAGACCCAGTACTTC CASSTNRQGFETQYF
TRBJ2-3 TRBV6-5 NA 15 TGTGCCAGCAGTTACTCGATAGACAACACAGATACGCAGTATTTT CASSYSIDNTDTQYF
TRBJ1-1 TRBV6-6 NA 12 TGTGCCAGCAGGCCTGACAGGACTGAAGCTTTCTTT CASRPDRTEAFF
TRBJ2-1 TRBV7-2 TRBD1 15 TGTGCCAGCAGCCTAACCGGGACAGCCTACAATGAGCAGTTCTTC CASSLTGTAYNEQFF
TRBJ2-7 TRBV25-1 TRBD2 15 TGTGCCAGCAGCGCGGGGACTAGCGGCGGCTACGAGCAGTACTTC CASSAGTSGGYEQYF
TRBJ1-2 TRBV2 TRBD1 14 TGTGCCAGCAACGGACAGGGGGCTAACTATGGCTACACCTTC CASNGQGANYGYTF
TRBJ2-2 TRBV5-1 TRBD2 16 TGCGCCAGCACCTACCTAGCGGGAGATGCCACCGGGGAGCTGTTTTTT CASTYLAGDATGELFF
TRBJ2-1 TRBV11-3 TRBD2 17 TGTGCCAGCAGCTTAGTGGGGGGAGGGAGAGTCTACAATGAGCAGTTCTTC CASSLVGGGRVYNEQFF
TRBJ2-2 TRBV4-1 TRBD2 17 TGCGCCAGCAGCCAAGATAGTACTAGCGGAAACACCGGGGAGCTGTTTTTT CASSQDSTSGNTGELFF
TRBJ1-1 TRBV19 NA 14 TGTGCCAGTAGTATGGGGGGGCTAGGCACTGAAGCTTTCTTT CASSMGGLGTEAFF
TRBJ2-5 TRBV19 TRBD2 15 TGTGCCGGAAAACGACTAGCGGGATACCAAGAGACCCAGTACTTC CAGKRLAGYQETQYF
TRBJ2-5 TRBV28 NA 15 TGTGCCAGCAGCACCCAAGGGAGTGGTAGGGAGACCCAGTACTTC CASSTQGSGRETQYF
TRBJ2-7 TRBV28 TRBD2 14 TGTGCCAGCAGTGATAGCGGGAGGGCCTACGAGCAGTACTTC CASSDSGRAYEQYF
TRBJ2-3 TRBV5-1 TRBD1 15 TGCGCCAGCAGCTTTAGGGGGCTTGGGACAGATACGCAGTATTTT CASSFRGLGTDTQYF
TRBJ2-7 TRBV7-9 TRBD1 15 TGTGCCAGCAGGTCCCCTGGGACAGGGCGCAACGAGCAGTACTTC CASRSPGTGRNEQYF
TRBJ2-1 TRBV5-1 NA 15 TGCGCCAGCAGCTTGGCCAGCGGCTCCTACAATGAGCAGTTCTTC CASSLASGSYNEQFF
TRBJ2-1 TRBV19 TRBD1 15 TGTGCCAGTAGTTCAGAGGGGGCCGCCTACAATGAGCAGTTCTTC CASSSEGAAYNEQFF
TRBJ2-1 TRBV18 NA 15 TGTGCCAGCTCAGGGGGCTCATATGAGGGCAATGAGCAGTTCTTC CASSGGSYEGNEQFF
TRBJ2-2 TRBV7-6 TRBD1 16 TGTGCCAGCAGCGGACGGGGGACAGGAAGTACCGGGGAGCTGTTTTTT CASSGRGTGSTGELFF
TRBJ2-7 TRBV6-5 NA 16 TGTGCCAGCAGTTACTCGAAGCTCTACTCTTTATACGAGCAGTACTTC CASSYSKLYSLYEQYF
TRBJ2-5 TRBV5-1 TRBD2 16 TGCGCCAGCAGCTTCCCCGGGACTAGCGGAAGAGAGACCCAGTACTTC CASSFPGTSGRETQYF
TRBJ2-5 TRBV11-3 NA 12 TGTGCCAGCAGACCAGCGGGAGAGACCCAGTACTTC CASRPAGETQYF
TRBJ1-2 TRBV11-3 NA 12 TGTGCCAGCAGCTTACAGGGGCAGGACTACACCTTC CASSLQGQDYTF
TRBJ2-7 TRBV27 NA 12 TGTGCCAGCAGTTCACACCGTGGCGAGCAGTACTTC CASSSHRGEQYF
TRBJ2-5 TRBV5-1 TRBD1 15 TGCGCCAGCAGCCCCGGGACAGGCGGACAAGAGACCCAGTACTTC CASSPGTGGQETQYF
TRBJ2-5 TRBV21-1 NA 19 TGTGCCAGCAGCAAAACTGATGGAGGGGCCCCCTCGTACCAAGAGACCCAGTACTTC CASSKTDGGAPSYQETQYF
TRBJ2-4 TRBV2 TRBD2 16 TGTGCCAGCACTCGACTAGCGGGCGCAACCAAAAACATTCAGTACTTC CASTRLAGATKNIQYF
TRBJ2-5 TRBV7-8 TRBD2 14 TGTGCCAGCAGCTTCGGACTAGCTCAAGAGACCCAGTACTTC CASSFGLAQETQYF
TRBJ1-5 TRBV9 NA 15 TGTGCCAGCAGCGCCCGTCCCCGGGGGGATCAGCCCCAGCATTTT CASSARPRGDQPQHF
TRBJ2-7 TRBV13 TRBD2 15 TGTGCCAGCAGCTTTGGACTAGCGGGAATCTACGAGCAGTACTTC CASSFGLAGIYEQYF
TRBJ2-6 TRBV6-4 TRBD2 17 TGTGCCAGCAGTGGGACTAGCGGGAGTTTTGGGGCCAACGTCCTGACTTTC CASSGTSGSFGANVLTF
TRBJ2-1 TRBV9 NA 15 TGTGCCAGCAGCTCCCTAGGGAGCTCCTACAATGAGCAGTTCTTC CASSSLGSSYNEQFF
TRBJ1-1 TRBV29-1 NA 13 TGCAGCGCCCGGACGGGGGGTCACACTGAAGCTTTCTTT CSARTGGHTEAFF
TRBJ1-3 TRBV11-3 NA 16 TGTGCCAGCAGCTTCTGGGGACAAAGCTCTGGAAACACCATATATTTT CASSFWGQSSGNTIYF
TRBJ1-2 TRBV7-9 NA 14 TGTGCCAGCAGCTTAAGCATGACTGGCTATGGCTACACCTTC CASSLSMTGYGYTF
TRBJ1-4 TRBV6-6 TRBD1 14 TGTGCCAGCAGAAGCCCGGGACAGGGTGAAAAACTGTTTTTT CASRSPGQGEKLFF
TRBJ2-1 TRBV10-3 TRBD2 15 TGTGCCATCAGTCGGGGACTAGCGGGGTACAATGAGCAGTTCTTC CAISRGLAGYNEQFF
TRBJ2-3 TRBV11-3 TRBD1 16 TGTGCCAGCAGCCTCCGGACTGGGACAGGCACAGATACGCAGTATTTT CASSLRTGTGTDTQYF
TRBJ2-1 TRBV6-6 TRBD2 15 TGTGCCAGCAGTCGGGGACTAGCGGCCGACAATGAGCAGTTCTTC CASSRGLAADNEQFF